One sample yielded the 25 T cell receptor beta chains listed below, sequenced in a study of cytomegalovirus exposure and HLA in healthy donors. Vbeta (60) and Jbeta (13) primers were used in the PCR. Profiling relied on immunoSEQ multiplex PCR, and the TCRdb table lists in-frame clones only, not all of them. The sample totals about 160,000 clones; its top ten clones hold approximately 1.5%. Sequences were obtained from PBMCs. The receptors were gathered from a woman aged 45-60 years in good health and CMV-seronegative.

The chain links TRBV19 to TRBJ1-5, with 7 positions matching TRBD1. Trimming removed 5 bases from V and 2 bases from J; junction bases left unmatched: 12. The CDR3 is 17 residues long. Germline CDR1 is LNHDA and CDR2 is SQIVND (reference sequence). The DNA of the CDR3 is TGTGCCAGTAGTGGCGACAGGGCGAGGATAGGCAATCAGCCCCAGCATTTT. Translating it yields CASSGDRARIGNQPQHF. The entire variable domain, with the rest obtained from reference TRBV19 and TRBJ1-5, is as follows: DGGITQSPKYLFRKEGQNVTLSCEQNLNHDAMYWYRQDPGQGLRLIYYSQIVNDFQKGDIAEGYSVSREKKESFPLTVTSAQKNPTAFYLCASSGDRARIGNQPQHFGDGTRLSIL.

The chain is built from TRBV5-1 and TRBJ1-5; the match to TRBD1 covers 8 bases. The CDR3 extends over 17 amino acids. Per the germline V gene, CDR1 is SGHRS and CDR2 is YFSETQ. The ends lost 4 bases at V and 4 bases at J; junction bases unmatched: 13. CDR3 region: CASSPTGTGPSNQPQHF. The CDR3 DNA sequence: TGCGCCAGCAGCCCGACCGGGACAGGACCTTCTAATCAGCCCCAGCATTTT.

V gene TRBV6-1 combines with J gene TRBJ1-2, with D perhaps TRBD1 (5 bases). Germline CDR1 reads MNHNS; CDR2 reads SASEGT. V was trimmed by 0 bases and J by 7 bases, leaving 15 bases between them. The CDR3 has 15 residues. The CDR3 region has the DNA TGTGCCAGCAGTGAAGCTGCGAGAGGGAGGGGTGGCTACACCTTC. It encodes CASSEAARGRGGYTF.

The chain recombines TRBV19 with TRBJ1-2, with D hard to call. V lost 3 bases and J lost 4, with 18 bases in between. CDR1 is LNHDA and CDR2 is SQIVND in the germline V gene (reference sequence). The CDR3 is 16 amino acids. The CDR3: CASSISPHMTSYGYTF. The CDR3 DNA reads as TGTGCCAGTAGTATCTCGCCCCACATGACTTCCTATGGCTACACCTTC.

The chain joins TRBV2 to TRBJ1-2; D uncertain. The CDR3 is 13 residues long. The V and J ends lost 6 bases and 2 bases respectively, with 10 bases between them. Germline V gene data show CDR1 as SNHLY and CDR2 as FYNNEI. The CDR3 loop reads CASRLGLNYGYTF. The DNA of the CDR3 is TGTGCCAGCAGGTTGGGCTTAAACTATGGCTACACCTTC. The variable domain in full, with the rest retrieved from reference TRBV2 and TRBJ1-2, is EPEVTQTPSHQVTQMGQEVILRCVPISNHLYFYWYRQILGQKVEFLVSFYNNEISEKSEIFDDQFSVERPDGSNFTLKIRSTKLEDSAMYFCASRLGLNYGYTFGSGTRLTVV.

The rearrangement uses TRBV19 and TRBJ1-5; 9 nucleotides line up with TRBD1. The germline V gene has CDR1 LNHDA and CDR2 SQIVND (reference sequence). The V and J ends lost 5 bases and 5 bases, in that order; junction bases with no gene match: 4. The CDR3 is 14 amino acids. This CDR3 is CASSHRDRDQPQHF. The CDR3 coding sequence is TGTGCCAGTAGTCATCGGGACAGGGATCAGCCCCAGCATTTT.

This chain uses TRBV10-3 with TRBJ2-7; 9 bases fit TRBD2. V was clipped by 6 bases and J by 0 bases; unmatched bases: 3. The CDR3 totals 14 residues. Looked up from germline, CDR1 is ENHRY and CDR2 is SYGVKD. The CDR3 coding sequence is TGTGCCATCAGCGGTAGCGGGAGCTCCTACGAGCAGTACTTC. Its translation is CAISGSGSSYEQYF.

This chain's CDR3 is CASSTQGPGNQPQHF. CDR3 DNA: TGTGCCAGTAGCACCCAGGGTCCGGGCAATCAGCCCCAGCATTTT. The chain combines TRBV19 with TRBJ1-5; possible D gene TRBD1, 5 bases. V gave up 6 bases and J gave up 2 bases, with 14 bases separating them. The germline gives CDR1 LNHDA, CDR2 SQIVND (reference sequence). The CDR3 loop spans 15 amino acids.

J is TRBJ1-2 and V is TRBV5-1, with TRBD1 identical over 10 bases. The CDR3 runs 15 residues. The germline V gene has CDR1 SGHRS and CDR2 YFSETQ. After removal of 0 bases from V and 4 bases from J, the junction contained 3 bases not matched to a gene. CDR3 bases: TGCGCCAGCAGCTTGGGGGGACAGGGGAGCTATGGCTACACCTTC. Translation: CASSLGGQGSYGYTF.

This chain connects TRBV19 to TRBJ1-1, with TRBD1 matching 8 bases. The CDR3 extends over 16 amino acids. After removal of 5 bases from V and 4 bases from J, the junction contained 12 bases not matched to a gene. From germline, CDR1 is LNHDA and CDR2 SQIVND (reference sequence). The CDR3 DNA reads TGTGCCAGTAGTGCACTCCAGGGGGCTGGCGGCACTGAAGCTTTCTTT. It is translated as CASSALQGAGGTEAFF.

This chain connects TRBV30 to TRBJ1-1; 8 bases match TRBD1. Trimming cost V 2 bases and J 2 bases; bases outside gene matches: 7. CDR3 length: 15 residues. The V gene's germline CDR1 is GTSNPN and CDR2 SVGIG (reference sequence). CDR3 in amino acids: CAWSPKGQENTEAFF. CDR3 DNA: TGTGCCTGGAGTCCCAAGGGACAGGAAAACACTGAAGCTTTCTTT. Supplemented by reference TRBV30 and TRBJ1-1, the full variable domain reads SQTIHQWPATLVQPVGSPLSLECTVEGTSNPNLYWYRQAAGRGLQLLFYSVGIGQISSEVPQNLSASRPQDRQFILSSKKLLLSDSGFYLCAWSPKGQENTEAFFGQGTRLTVV.

The chain combines TRBV7-2 with TRBJ2-1; 11 bases fit TRBD2. Looked up from germline, CDR1 is SGHTA and CDR2 is FQGNSA. The CDR3 consists of 15 residues. With V trimmed by 3 bases and J by 5 bases, 3 bases remained unmatched. CDR3 in DNA: TGTGCCAGCAGCTTTAGCGGGGGGGGCGACAATGAGCAGTTCTTC. As protein: CASSFSGGGDNEQFF.

Note on this clone: At one of its ends the junction is not consistent with the germline gene, which may arise from a read error. The V and J genes are TRBV6-1 and TRBJ2-2; possible D gene TRBD1, 6 bases. This CDR3 is 16 amino acids long. Looked up from germline, CDR1 is MNHNS and CDR2 is SASEGT. The CDR3, as DNA: TGTGCCAGCAGTGAGGTCAGGGGAATTTGGGCCGGGGAGCCGTTTTTT. Its translation is CASSEVRGIWAGEPFF.

The chain uses TRBV5-1 and TRBJ2-7; TRBD2 might be the D (7 bases). The CDR3 runs 15 residues. The V end was cut by 0 bases, the J end by 4 bases, with 14 bases between. CDR1 is SGHRS and CDR2 is YFSETQ in the germline V gene. The CDR3 here is CASSLEGGGEYEQYF. Here the CDR3 DNA reads TGCGCCAGCAGCTTGGAAGGGGGAGGGGAGTACGAGCAGTACTTC.

The rearrangement links TRBV10-3 to TRBJ2-7, with D maybe TRBD2 (5 bases). The V gene lost 5 bases and the J gene lost 7 bases, with 12 bases spanning the gap. This CDR3 is 12 amino acids long. Looked up from germline, CDR1 is ENHRY and CDR2 is SYGVKD. The CDR3 reads CAISPLDEEQYF. The CDR3 coding sequence is TGTGCCATCAGTCCACTAGACGAGGAGCAGTACTTC.

This chain joins TRBV7-9 and TRBJ2-7, with D uncertain. Germline V CDR1 and CDR2: SEHNR, FQNEAQ (reference sequence). The CDR3 length is 14 residues. Trimming shortened V by 1 base and J by 5 bases, and 12 bases separated the two germline ends. The CDR3 here is CASSLGAGSHEQYF. DNA for the CDR3: TGTGCCAGCAGCTTAGGGGCAGGTTCCCACGAGCAGTACTTC.

This chain uses TRBV18 with TRBJ1-2; maybe TRBD1 (5 bases). The V end lost 5 bases, the J end lost 6 bases, and 13 bases lay between the germline ends. Looked up from germline, CDR1 is KGHSH and CDR2 is LQKENI. This CDR3 region has 13 residues. The DNA of the CDR3 is TGTGCCAGCTCAAGTAACAGGCTCGATGGCTACACCTTC. This gives the protein CASSSNRLDGYTF.

The chain carries TRBV15 and TRBJ2-7; D remains unclear. The length of the CDR3 is 14 residues. CDR1 is LNHNV, CDR2 YYDKDF, per germline (reference sequence). Trimming removed 3 bases at V and 2 bases at J, with 11 bases between. CDR3 loop: CATSRDFSAYEQYF. CDR3 coding DNA: TGTGCCACCAGCAGGGATTTCAGCGCCTACGAGCAGTACTTC.

The chain is built from TRBV6-6 and TRBJ2-5; 8 bases are a match to TRBD2. This CDR3 comprises 12 residues. Germline values: CDR1 MNHNY, CDR2 SVGAGI (reference sequence). Losses at the gene ends were 7 bases for V and 4 bases for J; bases not matched to a gene: 2. CDR3 nucleotide sequence: TGTGCCAGCAAGGCGGGGGGAGAGACCCAGTACTTC. Translation: CASKAGGETQYF.

V gene TRBV18 combines with J gene TRBJ2-7; 13 nucleotides line up with TRBD2. The J call may be wrong; the DNA end is better matched by TRBJ2-1. The CDR3 runs to 15 residues. CDR1 is KGHSH, CDR2 LQKENI, per germline. The CDR3 reads CASSAGTSGNYEQFF. The CDR3 coding sequence is TGTGCCAGCTCTGCCGGGACTAGCGGGAACTACGAGCAGTTCTTC.

The rearrangement links TRBV4-1 to TRBJ2-1; 7 bases line up with TRBD2. Germline lookup yields CDR1 MGHRA and CDR2 YSYEKL. V lost 1 base and J lost 0; bases outside the gene matches: 6. The CDR3 consists of 17 residues. The CDR3 spells CASSQVGAGHSYNEQFF. DNA for the CDR3: TGCGCCAGCAGCCAAGTGGGAGCGGGGCACTCCTACAATGAGCAGTTCTTC.

The V call is TRBV28, the J call TRBJ1-2; 8 nucleotides line up with TRBD1. This CDR3 is built from 20 residues. Germline CDR1 and CDR2: MDHEN and SYDVKM. The V gene end was trimmed by 6 bases and the J gene end by 5 bases; junction bases not matched to a gene: 26. The CDR3 sequence: CASSYIRFSYGQGTGYGYTF. Written as DNA, the CDR3 is TGTGCCAGCAGCTACATTAGATTCTCATATGGACAGGGCACGGGGTATGGCTACACCTTC.

The genes are TRBV5-1 and TRBJ2-5; D is unclear. The V and J ends lost 4 bases and 1 base respectively, with 8 bases between them. The CDR3 runs to 13 residues. Looked up from germline, CDR1 is SGHRS and CDR2 is YFSETQ. Here the CDR3 reads CASSVLPQETQYF. In nucleotides, the CDR3 is TGCGCCAGCAGCGTACTACCCCAAGAGACCCAGTACTTC.

CDR3 protein: CASRQFEFVNAEAFF. DNA of the CDR3: TGTGCCAGCAGACAGTTCGAGTTCGTAAACGCTGAAGCTTTCTTT. The V and J genes are TRBV6-5 and TRBJ1-1; D call uncertain. The germline V and J ends were trimmed by 6 bases and 6 bases, with 20 bases remaining between them. From germline, CDR1 is MNHEY and CDR2 SVGAGI. The CDR3 totals 15 residues.

This sequence joins TRBV29-1 and TRBJ1-4; D gene uncertain. CDR1 SQVTM and CDR2 ANQGSEA come from the germline V gene. The CDR3 has 13 amino acids. Trimming shortened V by 7 bases and J by 8 bases, and 17 bases separated the two germline ends. The CDR3 reads CSGMPVEGEKLFF. The CDR3 DNA follows: TGCAGCGGGATGCCCGTGGAGGGCGAAAAACTGTTTTTT.